This TCR beta chain was obtained from a study of control samples from healthy donors and cancer patients. The J segment lost 0 bases and the V segment lost 1 base, leaving 6 bases of the junction unmatched. Germline CDR1 reads SGHTA; CDR2 reads FQGNSA. The CDR3 covers 16 residues. This clone has just one count. Sequencing used immunoSEQ multiplex PCR; TCRdb keeps in-frame clones, though not all of them. The sample includes tens of thousands of clones, 80% to 95% of them seen just once. The chain recombines TRBV7-2 with TRBJ2-7; 7 bases match TRBD2. Material for sequencing was PBMCs. The sequence derives from a woman aged 40 to 49 with head and neck cancer. CDR3 coding DNA: TGTGCCAGCAGCTTAGGGGGGGGGTCCTACTCCTACGAGCAGTACTTC. It specifies CASSLGGGSYSYEQYF.